The 24 T cell receptor beta chains reported below all come from one sample, sequenced in a study of T-cell memory formation after mild COVID-19. TCRdb reprocessed the 5' RACE reads via MiXCR and lists one record per CDR3 protein. Of 400,000 to 450,000 distinct CDR3 sequences listed, about a sixth are singletons. The sample was PBMCs or a T cell subset sorted from them (not recorded which). These TCRs come from a man aged 18 to 30 who had mild COVID-19 (a few samples of this study predate the infection). Cell type and time point are not known.

The chain couples TRBV7-9 to TRBJ2-3; TRBD2 matches at 9 bases. Germline V gene data show CDR1 as SEHNR and CDR2 as FQNEAQ (reference sequence). V lost 4 bases to trimming and J lost 5 bases; unmatched junction nucleotides: 7. This CDR3 has 15 amino acids. The DNA of the CDR3 is TGTGCCAGCAGCTCCTCCCTAGCGGGGCAAGATACGCAGTATTTT. It yields the protein CASSSSLAGQDTQYF.

The chain combines TRBV7-6 with TRBJ1-2, with 7 bases matching TRBD1. Trimming cost V 3 bases and J 14 bases; bases outside gene matches: 12. Germline V gives CDR1 SGHVS, CDR2 FNYEAQ. The CDR3 extends over 13 amino acids. CDR3 nucleotides: TGTGCCAGCAGCTTGACAGGGAGGCCTCCTCTAACCTTC. Its protein is CASSLTGRPPLTF.

The genes are TRBV7-9 and TRBJ1-1; D gene ambiguous. The length of the CDR3 is 13 residues. Trimming stripped 1 base from V and 4 bases from J, with 7 bases between. Germline V gene data show CDR1 as SEHNR and CDR2 as FQNEAQ (reference sequence). This CDR3 is CASSLGWGTEAFF. DNA for the CDR3: TGTGCCAGCAGCTTAGGGTGGGGCACTGAAGCTTTCTTT.

This clonotype was detected a few times. The chain combines TRBV12-3 or TRBV12-4 with TRBJ2-7, with D possibly being TRBD1 or TRBD2 (5 bases each). The V gene lost 3 bases and the J gene lost 1 base, with 13 bases spanning the gap. The CDR3 extends over 15 amino acids. CDR3 in DNA: TGTGCCAGCAGTTTGGGGGATGAGGGGTCCTACGAGCAGTACTTC. Translating it yields CASSLGDEGSYEQYF.

The chain recombines TRBV12-3 or TRBV12-4 with TRBJ2-2; no clear D. The CDR3 extends over 13 amino acids. The germline V and J ends were trimmed by 4 bases and 6 bases, with 9 bases remaining between them. In DNA form, the CDR3 reads TGTGCCAGCAGTTCACTTGTACCCGGGGAGCTGTTTTTT. Amino acid sequence: CASSSLVPGELFF.

About this clonotype itself: Compared with germline, one end of the junction differs, possibly owing to a read error. The rearrangement uses TRBV9 and TRBJ2-7; D unclear. The CDR3 runs to 15 residues. Germline CDR1 reads SGDLS; CDR2 reads YYNGEE. In nucleotides, the CDR3 is TGTGCCAGCAGCGTAGCGGCTAGTCCCCTCTACGGGCAGTACTTC. It translates to CASSVAASPLYGQYF.

The rearrangement joins TRBV28 to TRBJ1-1; no clear D. The length of the CDR3 is 13 residues. Trimming took 4 bases from V and 10 from J, leaving 16 bases between them. Germline V gives CDR1 MDHEN, CDR2 SYDVKM. The CDR3 sequence: CASSSPLALVAFF. For the CDR3, the DNA is TGTGCCAGCAGTTCCCCCTTAGCTTTGGTAGCTTTCTTT.

This chain connects TRBV9 to TRBJ2-2, with D perhaps matching TRBD1 (5 bases). Germline CDR1 reads SGDLS; CDR2 reads YYNGEE. Trimming left V 0 bases short and J 1 base short, with 10 bases between. The CDR3 totals 16 residues. The CDR3 loop is CASSVAGRVNTGELFF. The CDR3 coding sequence is TGTGCCAGCAGCGTAGCAGGCAGGGTGAACACCGGGGAGCTGTTTTTT. The variable domain in full, completed from reference TRBV9 and TRBJ2-2, reads DSGVTQTPKHLITATGQRVTLRCSPRSGDLSVYWYQQSLDQGLQFLIQYYNGEERAKGNILERFSAQQFPDLHSELNLSSLELGDSALYFCASSVAGRVNTGELFFGEGSRLTVL.

J is TRBJ1-1 and V is TRBV5-1, with TRBD1 identical over 7 bases. The CDR3 length is 15 residues. Germline CDR1 reads SGHRS; CDR2 reads YFSETQ. V lost 2 bases and J lost 0; bases outside the gene matches: 4. The CDR3 DNA reads TGCGCCAGCAGCTTTAGGGGGCGGATGAACACTGAAGCTTTCTTT. The encoded protein is CASSFRGRMNTEAFF. The variable domain in full, with the rest retrieved from reference TRBV5-1 and TRBJ1-1, is KAGVTQTPRYLIKTRGQQVTLSCSPISGHRSVSWYQQTPGQGLQFLFEYFSETQRNKGNFPGRFSGRQFSNSRSEMNVSTLELGDSALYLCASSFRGRMNTEAFFGQGTRLTVV.

A remark on this clonotype: A much larger clone lies a single base off, so this may be a read error. V usage is TRBV7-8 and J usage is TRBJ2-5; maybe TRBD1 (8 bases). V was cut by 7 bases and J by 4 bases, with 16 bases left in between. Germline CDR1 reads SGHVS; CDR2 reads FQNEAQ. This CDR3 region has 14 residues. The CDR3 protein is CASNQTGEGETQYF. The CDR3 nucleotides read TGTGCCAGCAACCAGACAGGGGAGGGAGAGACCCAGTACTTC.

The CDR3 DNA reads TGTGCCAGCAGCTTCCAGGGGAACACAGATACGCAGTATTTT. As protein: CASSFQGNTDTQYF. The chain has TRBV11-3 and TRBJ2-3, with D tentatively TRBD1 (6 bases). V lost 3 bases, J lost 2 bases, and 9 bases lay in between. The CDR3 contains 14 residues. From germline, CDR1 is SGHNT and CDR2 YENEEA.

J is TRBJ1-1 and V is TRBV20-1; 7 bases align to TRBD1. The V gene's germline CDR1 is DFQATT and CDR2 SNEGSKA (reference sequence). V trimming: 6 bases; J trimming: 1 base; junction bases outside the gene matches: 5. The CDR3 is 13 residues long. The CDR3 loop is CSAHGQANTEAFF. The CDR3 DNA is TGCAGTGCCCATGGACAGGCGAACACTGAAGCTTTCTTT.

A few counts support this clonotype. The rearrangement joins TRBV25-1 to TRBJ2-5; possibly TRBD2 for D (6 bases). The germline gives CDR1 MGHDK, CDR2 SYGVNS. The CDR3 totals 10 residues. Trimming took 11 bases from V and 4 from J, leaving 8 bases between them. CDR3 amino acids: CAARGETQYF. CDR3 sequence (DNA): TGTGCCGCGCGGGGAGAGACCCAGTACTTC. Full variable domain (missing parts from reference TRBV25-1 and TRBJ2-5): EADIYQTPRYLVIGTGKKITLECSQTMGHDKMYWYQQDPGMELHLIHYSYGVNSTEKGDLSSESTVSRIRTEHFPLTLESARPSHTSQYLCAARGETQYFGPGTRLLVL.

The CDR3 spells CASSSMTGAGETQYF. The CDR3 coding sequence is TGTGCCAGCAGCTCCATGACAGGGGCGGGGGAGACCCAGTACTTC. The chain employs TRBV7-9 and TRBJ2-5, with 8 bases identical to TRBD1. The germline V gene encodes CDR1 SEHNR and CDR2 FQNEAQ (reference sequence). V lost 4 bases, J lost 5 bases, and 9 bases stayed unmatched. CDR3 length equals 15 residues. The full variable domain, its missing parts supplied by reference TRBV7-9 and TRBJ2-5, is DTGVSQNPRHKITKRGQNVTFRCDPISEHNRLYWYRQTLGQGPEFLTYFQNEAQLEKSRLLSDRFSAERPKGSFSTLEIQRTEQGDSAMYLCASSSMTGAGETQYFGPGTRLLVL.

The chain has TRBV4-3 and TRBJ1-2, with D possibly being TRBD1 (5 bases). Germline CDR1 and CDR2: LGHNA and YSLEER. The V end was cut by 4 bases, the J end by 0 bases, with 12 bases between. CDR3 length equals 15 residues. The CDR3 sequence is CASSRGDGANYGYTF. CDR3 coding DNA: TGCGCCAGCAGCCGGGGGGATGGAGCTAACTATGGCTACACCTTC.

The genes are TRBV4-1 and TRBJ1-1; 9 positions agree with TRBD1. Trimming cost V 3 bases and J 4 bases; bases outside gene matches: 6. The CDR3 is 15 residues long. CDR1 is MGHRA, CDR2 YSYEKL, per germline. The CDR3 loop is CASSHPQGATTEAFF. CDR3 nucleotides: TGCGCCAGCAGCCACCCACAGGGGGCGACCACTGAAGCTTTCTTT.

This clonotype was counted only a few times. This chain joins TRBV3-1 and TRBJ2-7; possibly TRBD1 or TRBD2 for D (5 bases each). The CDR3 is 16 amino acids. Germline assignment: CDR1 LGHDT and CDR2 YNNKEL (reference sequence). The V gene lost 5 bases and the J gene lost 3 bases, with 20 bases spanning the gap. CDR3 nucleotide sequence: TGTGCCAGCAGCTCCGACTCCGGGACCGATTACTACGAGCAGTACTTC. Translated: CASSSDSGTDYYEQYF.

A few counts support this clonotype. The gene calls are TRBV15 and TRBJ2-1; 8 positions agree with TRBD2. Germline loops: CDR1 LNHNV, CDR2 YYDKDF (reference sequence). V shed 0 bases and J 4 bases; nucleotides not matched to a gene: 11. The CDR3 loop spans 18 amino acids. The CDR3 spells CATSRDLGGQREYNEQFF. The CDR3 DNA reads TGTGCCACCAGCAGAGATCTGGGAGGCCAGCGGGAGTACAATGAGCAGTTCTTC.

The table lists this clonotype with a few counts. The V gene is TRBV5-1, the J gene TRBJ2-1; 9 bases map to TRBD1. The CDR3 loop spans 16 amino acids. J lost 2 bases, V lost 1 base, and 4 bases had no gene match. The germline CDR1 and CDR2 sequences are SGHRS and YFSETQ. Here the CDR3 reads CASSLLGDRAYNEQFF. CDR3 DNA sequence: TGCGCCAGCAGCTTGTTGGGGGACAGGGCCTACAATGAGCAGTTCTTC.

V and J are TRBV25-1 and TRBJ2-3, with 7 bases aligning to TRBD1. Germline CDR1 and CDR2: MGHDK and SYGVNS. Losses at the gene ends were 7 bases for V and 2 bases for J; bases not matched to a gene: 3. The CDR3 is 13 amino acids. The CDR3 region has the DNA TGTGCCAGCAAGGGGGCTGACACAGATACGCAGTATTTT. It is translated as CASKGADTDTQYF.

This clonotype was counted many times. V is TRBV6-2 or TRBV6-3 and J is TRBJ2-7; unclear D gene. In germline, CDR1 is MNHEY, CDR2 SVGEGT. V lost 4 bases and J lost 5, with 9 bases in between. The CDR3 spans 12 residues. The CDR3 sequence is CASSSRTDEQYF. The CDR3 bases are TGTGCCAGCAGTTCTCGGACGGACGAGCAGTACTTC.

This clonotype was observed a handful of times. The chain uses TRBV5-1 and TRBJ2-1, with 7 positions matching TRBD2. The CDR3 length is 13 residues. V shed 4 bases and J 9 bases; nucleotides not matched to a gene: 7. Germline CDR1 reads SGHRS; CDR2 reads YFSETQ. The CDR3 spells CASSVGGGSEQFF. For the CDR3, the DNA is TGCGCCAGCAGCGTCGGGGGAGGGAGTGAGCAGTTCTTC.

The rearrangement links TRBV7-9 to TRBJ1-4; 8 positions agree with TRBD1. Per the germline V gene, CDR1 is SEHNR and CDR2 is FQNEAQ (reference sequence). The CDR3 spans 15 residues. Losses at the gene ends were 2 bases for V and 8 bases for J; bases not matched to a gene: 7. The CDR3 protein is CASSLQGASGEKLFF. The CDR3 bases are TGTGCCAGCAGCTTACAGGGGGCGTCTGGGGAAAAACTGTTTTTT.

This clonotype was seen a few times. The CDR3 spells CASSLTLRYRKETWETQYF. The CDR3 DNA reads TGTGCCAGCAGCTTAACCTTACGCTATCGGAAAGAGACGTGGGAGACCCAGTACTTC. The rearrangement joins TRBV7-6 to TRBJ2-5, with D unresolved. The CDR3 has 19 amino acids. Looked up from germline, CDR1 is SGHVS and CDR2 is FNYEAQ. V was trimmed by 2 bases and J by 5 bases, leaving 27 bases between them.